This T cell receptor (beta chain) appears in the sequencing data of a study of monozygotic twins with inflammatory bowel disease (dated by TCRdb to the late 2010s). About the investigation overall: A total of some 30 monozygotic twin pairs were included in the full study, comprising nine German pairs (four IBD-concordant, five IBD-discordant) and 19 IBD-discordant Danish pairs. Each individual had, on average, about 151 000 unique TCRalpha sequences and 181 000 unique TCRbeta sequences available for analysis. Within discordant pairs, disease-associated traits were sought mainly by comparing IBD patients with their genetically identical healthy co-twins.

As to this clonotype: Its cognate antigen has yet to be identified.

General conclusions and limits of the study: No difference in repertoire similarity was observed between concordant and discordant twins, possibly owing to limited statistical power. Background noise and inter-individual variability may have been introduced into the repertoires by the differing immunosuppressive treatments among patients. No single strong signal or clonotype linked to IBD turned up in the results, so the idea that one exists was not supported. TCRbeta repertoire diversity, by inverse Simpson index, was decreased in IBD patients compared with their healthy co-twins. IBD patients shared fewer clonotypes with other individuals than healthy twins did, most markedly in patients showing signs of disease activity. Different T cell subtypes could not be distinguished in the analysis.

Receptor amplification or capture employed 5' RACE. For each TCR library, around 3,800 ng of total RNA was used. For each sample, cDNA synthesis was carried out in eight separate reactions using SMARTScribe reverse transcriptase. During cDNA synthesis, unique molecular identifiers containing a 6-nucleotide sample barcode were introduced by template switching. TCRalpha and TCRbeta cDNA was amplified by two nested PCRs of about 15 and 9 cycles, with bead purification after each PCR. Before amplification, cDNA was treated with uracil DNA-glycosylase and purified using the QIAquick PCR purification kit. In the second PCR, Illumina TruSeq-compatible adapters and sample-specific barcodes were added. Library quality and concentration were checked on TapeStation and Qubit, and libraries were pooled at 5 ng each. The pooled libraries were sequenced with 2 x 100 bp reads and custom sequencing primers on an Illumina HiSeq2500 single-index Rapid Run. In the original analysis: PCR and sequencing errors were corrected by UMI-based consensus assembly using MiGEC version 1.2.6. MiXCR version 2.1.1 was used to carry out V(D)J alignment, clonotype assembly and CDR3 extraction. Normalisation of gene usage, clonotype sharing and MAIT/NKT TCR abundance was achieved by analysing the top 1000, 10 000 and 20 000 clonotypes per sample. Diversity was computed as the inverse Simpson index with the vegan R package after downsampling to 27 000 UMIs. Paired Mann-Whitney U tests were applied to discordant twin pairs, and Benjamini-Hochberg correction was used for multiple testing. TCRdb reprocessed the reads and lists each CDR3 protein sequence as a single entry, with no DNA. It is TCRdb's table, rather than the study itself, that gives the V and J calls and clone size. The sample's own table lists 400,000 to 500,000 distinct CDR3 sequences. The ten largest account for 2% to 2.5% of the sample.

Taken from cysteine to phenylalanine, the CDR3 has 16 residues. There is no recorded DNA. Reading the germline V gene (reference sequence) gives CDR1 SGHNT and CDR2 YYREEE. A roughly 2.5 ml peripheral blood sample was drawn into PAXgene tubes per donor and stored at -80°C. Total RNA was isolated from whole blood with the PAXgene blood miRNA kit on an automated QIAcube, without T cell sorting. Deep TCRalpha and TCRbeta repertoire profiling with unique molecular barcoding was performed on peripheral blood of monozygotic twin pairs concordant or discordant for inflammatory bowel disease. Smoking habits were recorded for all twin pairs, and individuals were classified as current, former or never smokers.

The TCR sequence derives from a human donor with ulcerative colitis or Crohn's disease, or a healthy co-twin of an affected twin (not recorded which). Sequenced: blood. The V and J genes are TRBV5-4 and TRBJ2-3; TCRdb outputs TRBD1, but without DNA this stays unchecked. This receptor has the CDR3 CASSLGQGISTDTQYF.